The clone carrying this T cell receptor beta chain was recorded at least ten times. Trimming shortened V by 7 bases and J by 2 bases, and 14 bases separated the two germline ends. The CDR3 length is 14 residues. Germline CDR1 MGHRA, CDR2 YSYEKL. This sample's time point: before trial treatment. The sample is drawn from a study of low-dose radiotherapy and immunotherapy resistance in tumors. Study overall: Intravenous administration to patients comprised nivolumab at 240 mg every two weeks and ipilimumab at 1 mg/kg every six weeks.

Covering alpha and beta chains, TRAV- and TRBV-specific primers were used for the first-strand cDNA. TCR amplification involved 20 PCR cycles with a constant-region primer and V-primer adapter. TCRdb independently ran MiXCR on the reads; one entry per CDR3 protein. The sample consists of more than 45,000 distinct CDR3 sequences, about 23% of them appearing once. The TCR was taken from a male donor with prostate cancer. The sequences come from PBMCs, collected before treatment. The chain carries TRBV4-1 and TRBJ1-1; no reliable D call. This chain's CDR3 is CASTWGAVNTEAFF. CDR3 DNA sequence: TGCGCCAGCACCTGGGGTGCAGTCAACACTGAAGCTTTCTTT.